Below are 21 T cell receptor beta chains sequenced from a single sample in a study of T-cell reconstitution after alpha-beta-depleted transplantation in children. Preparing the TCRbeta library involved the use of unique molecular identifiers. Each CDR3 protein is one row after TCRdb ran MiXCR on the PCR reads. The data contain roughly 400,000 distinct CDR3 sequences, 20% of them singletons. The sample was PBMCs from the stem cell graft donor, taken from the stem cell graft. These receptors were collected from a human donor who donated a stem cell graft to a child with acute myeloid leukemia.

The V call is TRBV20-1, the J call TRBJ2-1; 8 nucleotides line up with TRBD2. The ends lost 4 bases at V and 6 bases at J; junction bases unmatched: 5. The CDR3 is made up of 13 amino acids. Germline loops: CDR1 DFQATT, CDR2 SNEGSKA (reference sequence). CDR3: CSATQAGVNEQFF. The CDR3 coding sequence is TGCAGTGCTACCCAAGCGGGAGTCAATGAGCAGTTCTTC.

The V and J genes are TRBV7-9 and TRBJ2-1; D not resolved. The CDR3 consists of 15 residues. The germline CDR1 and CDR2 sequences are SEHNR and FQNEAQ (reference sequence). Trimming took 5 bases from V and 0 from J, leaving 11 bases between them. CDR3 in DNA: TGTGCCAGCAGCCCGCGCAACAGCTCCTACAATGAGCAGTTCTTC. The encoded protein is CASSPRNSSYNEQFF.

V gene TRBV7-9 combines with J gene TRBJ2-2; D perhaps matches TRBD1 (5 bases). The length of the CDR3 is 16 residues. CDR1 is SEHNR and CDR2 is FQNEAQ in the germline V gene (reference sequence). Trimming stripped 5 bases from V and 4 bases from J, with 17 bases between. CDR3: CASSPSWQGGTGELFF. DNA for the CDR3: TGTGCCAGCAGCCCAAGTTGGCAGGGCGGCACCGGGGAGCTGTTTTTT.

CDR3 amino acids: CASSLTDSGNTIYF. In DNA form, the CDR3 reads TGTGCCAGCAGTTTGACAGACTCTGGAAACACCATATATTTT. The rearrangement uses TRBV27 and TRBJ1-3, with D perhaps matching TRBD1 (5 bases). The CDR3 covers 14 residues. Looked up from germline, CDR1 is MNHEY and CDR2 is SMNVEV (reference sequence). Trimming took off 3 bases at V and 0 bases at J, with 6 bases between the two ends.

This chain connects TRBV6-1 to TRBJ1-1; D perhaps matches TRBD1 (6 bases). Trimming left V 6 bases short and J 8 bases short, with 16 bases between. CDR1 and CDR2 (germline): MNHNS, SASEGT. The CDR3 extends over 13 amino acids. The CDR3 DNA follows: TGTGCCAGCAGACCCGGGACACCCAGAGAAGCTTTCTTT. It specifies CASRPGTPREAFF.

CDR3 region: CASSLASASYNEQFF. The CDR3 DNA is TGTGCCAGCAGCCTAGCTTCTGCCTCCTACAATGAGCAGTTCTTC. This rearrangement joins TRBV12-3 or TRBV12-4 to TRBJ2-1, with D maybe TRBD2 (5 bases). V lost 6 bases to trimming and J lost 0 bases, with 12 bases between them. CDR3 length: 15 residues.

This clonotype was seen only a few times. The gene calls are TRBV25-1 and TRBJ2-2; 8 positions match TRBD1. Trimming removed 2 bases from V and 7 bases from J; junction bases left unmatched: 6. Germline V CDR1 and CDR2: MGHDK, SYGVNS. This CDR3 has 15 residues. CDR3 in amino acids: CASSENQGAFGELFF. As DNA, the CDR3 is TGTGCCAGCAGTGAAAACCAGGGGGCGTTCGGGGAGCTGTTTTTT.

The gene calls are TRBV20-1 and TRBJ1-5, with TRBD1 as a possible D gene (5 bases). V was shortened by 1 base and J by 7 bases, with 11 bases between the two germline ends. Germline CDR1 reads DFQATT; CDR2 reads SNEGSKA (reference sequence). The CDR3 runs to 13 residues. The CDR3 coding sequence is TGCAGTGCTAGAGTGGGGCGACGCCAGCCCCAGCATTTT. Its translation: CSARVGRRQPQHF.

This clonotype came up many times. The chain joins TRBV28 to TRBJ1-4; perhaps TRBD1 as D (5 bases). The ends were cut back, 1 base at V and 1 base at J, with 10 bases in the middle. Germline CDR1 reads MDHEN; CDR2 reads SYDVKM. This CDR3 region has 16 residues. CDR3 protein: CASSLLGVVTNEKLFF. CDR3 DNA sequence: TGTGCCAGCAGTTTATTGGGGGTAGTAACTAATGAAAAACTGTTTTTT.

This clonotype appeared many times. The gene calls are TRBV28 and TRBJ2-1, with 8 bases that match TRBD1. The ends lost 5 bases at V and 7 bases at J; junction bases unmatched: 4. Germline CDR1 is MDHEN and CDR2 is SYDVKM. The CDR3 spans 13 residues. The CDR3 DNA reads TGTGCCAGCAGTGTAGACAGGGGTAATGAGCAGTTCTTC. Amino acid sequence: CASSVDRGNEQFF.

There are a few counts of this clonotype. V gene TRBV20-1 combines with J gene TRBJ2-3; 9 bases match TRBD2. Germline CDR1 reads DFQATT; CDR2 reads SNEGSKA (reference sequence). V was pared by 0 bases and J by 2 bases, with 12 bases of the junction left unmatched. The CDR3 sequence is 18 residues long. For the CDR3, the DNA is TGCAGTGCTAGAGAAGCGGGCGGCGGGAGGGCCTACACAGATACGCAGTATTTT. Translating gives CSAREAGGGRAYTDTQYF.

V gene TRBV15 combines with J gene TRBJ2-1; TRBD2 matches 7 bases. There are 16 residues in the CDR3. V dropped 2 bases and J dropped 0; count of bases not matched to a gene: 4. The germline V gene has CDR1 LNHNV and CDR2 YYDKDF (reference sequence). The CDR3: CATSRSGVHSYNEQFF. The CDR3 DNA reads TGTGCCACCAGCAGAAGCGGGGTCCACTCCTACAATGAGCAGTTCTTC.

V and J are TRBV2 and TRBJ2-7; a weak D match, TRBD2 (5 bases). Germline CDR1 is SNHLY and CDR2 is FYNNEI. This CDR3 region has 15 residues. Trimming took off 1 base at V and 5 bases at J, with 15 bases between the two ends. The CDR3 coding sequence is TGTGCCAGCAGTGAAGAACCGGGGATAGTTAACGAGCAGTACTTC. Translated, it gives CASSEEPGIVNEQYF.

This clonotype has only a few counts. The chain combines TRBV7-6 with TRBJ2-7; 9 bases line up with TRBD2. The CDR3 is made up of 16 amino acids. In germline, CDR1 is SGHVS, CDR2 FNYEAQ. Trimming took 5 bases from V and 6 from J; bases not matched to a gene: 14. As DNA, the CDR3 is TGTGCCAGCAGCCGGTTAGCGGGAGTGGCTACTAGCGAGCAGTACTTC. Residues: CASSRLAGVATSEQYF.

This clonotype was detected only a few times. CDR3 amino acids: CACYSQGAGYGYTF. CDR3 sequence (DNA): TGTGCCTGCTACTCCCAGGGGGCTGGGTATGGCTACACCTTC. V is TRBV28 and J is TRBJ1-2; 8 positions agree with TRBD1. Germline V gene lookup returns CDR1 MDHEN and CDR2 SYDVKM. Losses at the gene ends were 11 bases for V and 5 bases for J; bases not matched to a gene: 13. The CDR3 spans 14 residues.

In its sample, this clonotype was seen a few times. CDR3 region: CASKGDPNYGYTF. For the CDR3, the DNA is TGTGCCAGCAAGGGGGATCCTAACTATGGCTACACCTTC. The V gene is TRBV6-1, the J gene TRBJ1-2, with TRBD1 as a possible D gene (6 bases). The V gene lost 7 bases and the J gene lost 0 bases, with 9 bases spanning the gap. This CDR3 is 13 amino acids long. Per the germline V gene, CDR1 is MNHNS and CDR2 is SASEGT.

In DNA form, the CDR3 reads TGTGCCAGCAGCCCCGGTCGGTCGGCCTACGAGCAGTACTTC. This sequence encodes CASSPGRSAYEQYF. The rearrangement uses TRBV11-2 and TRBJ2-7; D is ambiguous. Germline V gives CDR1 SGHAT, CDR2 FQNNGV. This CDR3 has 14 amino acids. V was cut by 5 bases and J by 2 bases, with 13 bases left in between.

CDR3 DNA sequence: TGCGCCAGCAGCCCAGGGACAGGGTCCCCCAATGAGCAGTTCTTC. This encodes CASSPGTGSPNEQFF. The rearrangement joins TRBV4-1 to TRBJ2-1; 9 positions agree with TRBD1. The germline CDR1 and CDR2 sequences are MGHRA and YSYEKL. The CDR3 is 15 residues long. V trimming: 4 bases; J trimming: 6 bases; junction bases outside the gene matches: 7.

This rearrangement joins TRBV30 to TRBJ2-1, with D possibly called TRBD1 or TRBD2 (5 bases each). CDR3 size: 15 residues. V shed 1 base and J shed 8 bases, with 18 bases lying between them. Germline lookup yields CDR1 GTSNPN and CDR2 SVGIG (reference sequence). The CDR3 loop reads CAWSGAGRVSDEQFF. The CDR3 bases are TGTGCCTGGAGTGGGGCAGGGCGGGTATCTGATGAGCAGTTCTTC.

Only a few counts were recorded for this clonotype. Here the CDR3 reads CSARGGHHSNQPQHF. CDR3 coding DNA: TGCAGTGCTAGAGGGGGACACCATAGCAATCAGCCCCAGCATTTT. The J gene is TRBJ1-5, the V gene TRBV20-1; possibly TRBD1 for D (6 bases). Trimming took off 1 base at V and 0 bases at J, with 10 bases between the two ends. The length of the CDR3 is 15 residues. Germline V gene lookup returns CDR1 DFQATT and CDR2 SNEGSKA (reference sequence).

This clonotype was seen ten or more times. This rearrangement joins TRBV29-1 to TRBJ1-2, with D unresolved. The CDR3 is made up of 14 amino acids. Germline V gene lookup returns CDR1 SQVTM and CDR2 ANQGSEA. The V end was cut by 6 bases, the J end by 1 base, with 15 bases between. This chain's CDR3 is CSVATGPVNYGYTF. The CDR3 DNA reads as TGCAGCGTCGCCACCGGTCCCGTTAACTATGGCTACACCTTC.